This passage covers 27 T cell receptor beta chains from one sample sequenced in a study of technical replicates of blood from a few donors. Clones were read by immunoSEQ multiplex PCR, and TCRdb kept only the in-frame ones, dropping some. Of fewer than 15,000 clones listed, approximately 80% are singletons. Source material: PBMCs. These receptors were obtained from a human donor in good health.

The chain combines TRBV7-8 with TRBJ2-2; 9 bases align to TRBD1. The CDR3 is made up of 16 amino acids. J lost 6 bases, V lost 8 bases, and 13 bases had no gene match. Germline CDR1 SGHVS, CDR2 FQNEAQ. In DNA form, the CDR3 reads TGTGCCAGCTTAAGGGCCGGGACAGGGTTGGCCGGGGAGCTGTTTTTT. Protein: CASLRAGTGLAGELFF.

The chain links TRBV5-1 to TRBJ2-1; TRBD2 agrees at 12 bases. The J segment lost 1 base and the V segment lost 4 bases, leaving 9 bases of the junction unmatched. Germline V gene sequence: CDR1 SGHRS, CDR2 YFSETQ. The CDR3 is made up of 18 amino acids. The CDR3 nucleotides are TGCGCCAGCAGCATACAGCTAGCGGGGGGGCTTTCCTACAATGAGCAGTTCTTC. The encoded protein is CASSIQLAGGLSYNEQFF.

V gene TRBV4-1 combines with J gene TRBJ2-3; 11 nucleotides agree with TRBD2. V lost 0 bases to trimming and J lost 4 bases; unmatched junction nucleotides: 9. The CDR3 sequence is 18 residues long. Germline CDR1 MGHRA, CDR2 YSYEKL. CDR3 sequence: CASSQDRSGRALPDTQYF. The CDR3 DNA sequence: TGCGCCAGCAGCCAAGATCGTAGCGGGAGGGCCCTACCAGATACGCAGTATTTT.

This clone has a single count. The chain employs TRBV11-2 and TRBJ2-2; D unclear. CDR3 length: 13 residues. The V end was cut by 3 bases, the J end by 5 bases, with 7 bases between. Germline V CDR1 and CDR2: SGHAT, FQNNGV. This chain's CDR3 is CASSFSRTGELFF. The DNA of the CDR3 is TGTGCCAGCAGCTTCTCTAGGACCGGGGAGCTGTTTTTT.

The J gene is TRBJ2-5, the V gene TRBV12-5; tentative D call: TRBD2 (6 bases). V lost 0 bases to trimming and J lost 5 bases, with 10 bases between them. The length of the CDR3 is 14 residues. Germline loops: CDR1 LGHNT, CDR2 FRNRAP. In DNA, the CDR3 is TGTGCTAGTGGTTTGGTGGGGGGATTGGAGACCCAGTACTTC. It translates to CASGLVGGLETQYF.

V and J are TRBV10-2 and TRBJ1-1, with 12 bases lining up with TRBD1. J lost 4 bases, V lost 6 bases, and 6 bases had no gene match. CDR1 and CDR2 from the germline V gene are WSHSY and SAAADI. This CDR3 is 15 amino acids long. The CDR3 region is CASRGDRGLSTEAFF. The CDR3 DNA is TGCGCCAGCAGGGGGGACAGGGGGCTTAGCACTGAAGCTTTCTTT.

This chain connects TRBV7-6 to TRBJ2-2; TRBD2 matches 9 bases. J lost 7 bases, V lost 2 bases, and 5 bases had no gene match. CDR3 length: 15 residues. Germline CDR1 reads SGHVS; CDR2 reads FNYEAQ. DNA of the CDR3: TGTGCCAGCAGCTTATTAGCGGGAGTTGACGGGGAGCTGTTTTTT. Its translation is CASSLLAGVDGELFF.

This clone appeared once. One end of the junction varies from germline; a read error may be responsible. This sequence joins TRBV7-6 and TRBJ2-5; 11 bases map to TRBD2. Germline V gene data show CDR1 as SGHVS and CDR2 as FNYEAQ. The CDR3 covers 17 residues. The CDR3 is CASSPGLADFYQESQYF. CDR3 coding DNA: TGTGCCAGCAGCCCGGGACTAGCGGACTTTTACCAAGAGAGCCAGTACTTC.

This sequence joins TRBV6-5 and TRBJ1-4, with 8 bases identical to TRBD1. V shed 4 bases, J shed 8 bases, and the junction held 3 bases outside the gene matches. Germline CDR1 reads MNHEY; CDR2 reads SVGAGI. The length of the CDR3 is 13 residues. The CDR3 coding sequence is TGTGCCAGCAGTTGGACAGGGCGAGAAAAACTGTTTTTT. It encodes CASSWTGREKLFF.

The chain carries TRBV19 and TRBJ1-3, with D perhaps TRBD1 (6 bases). From germline, CDR1 is LNHDA and CDR2 SQIVND (reference sequence). The CDR3 loop spans 18 amino acids. V was shortened by 3 bases and J by 0 bases, with 18 bases between the two germline ends. In DNA, the CDR3 is TGTGCCAGTAGTATCCAAATCCTTCAGGGGAGCTCTGGAAACACCATATATTTT. It yields the protein CASSIQILQGSSGNTIYF.

J is TRBJ1-1 and V is TRBV30; D uncertain. Germline V gene sequence: CDR1 GTSNPN, CDR2 SVGIG (reference sequence). The CDR3 spans 13 residues. The V end lost 0 bases, the J end lost 11 bases, and 16 bases lay between the germline ends. The CDR3 sequence: CAWSVPIVGRAFF. Written as DNA, the CDR3 is TGTGCCTGGAGTGTTCCCATAGTTGGTCGGGCTTTCTTT.

This chain joins TRBV5-3 and TRBJ2-1, with D perhaps TRBD2 (6 bases). TRBV5-3 is an ORF, and what it does is uncertain. Trimming shortened V by 5 bases and J by 0 bases, and 18 bases separated the two germline ends. There are 17 residues in the CDR3. The CDR3 DNA is TGTGCCAGAAGAACCGCTAGCGAACCCCACTCCTACAATGAGCAGTTCTTC. This gives the protein CARRTASEPHSYNEQFF.

On this clone itself: Other DNA sequences from this sample encode an identical CDR3 as well. The V gene is TRBV6-5, the J gene TRBJ2-3; 7 bases are shared with TRBD2. The CDR3 contains 15 residues. Trimming took 0 bases from V and 0 from J; bases not matched to a gene: 0. The germline V gene has CDR1 MNHEY and CDR2 SVGAGI. CDR3 sequence reads: CASSYSSGSTDTQYF. CDR3 nucleotide sequence: TGTGCCAGCAGTTACTCTAGCGGGAGCACAGATACGCAGTATTTT.

CDR3 coding DNA: TGTGCCAGCAGCATGCAGGGGCCTCGGGAAAAACTGTTTTTT. Translated: CASSMQGPREKLFF. This chain connects TRBV5-6 to TRBJ1-4; weak D call: TRBD1 (6 bases). Germline lookup yields CDR1 SGHDT and CDR2 YYEEEE. This CDR3 spans 14 amino acids. Trimming left V 4 bases short and J 8 bases short, with 15 bases between.

The V call is TRBV7-2, the J call TRBJ2-1; D not resolved. In germline, CDR1 is SGHTA, CDR2 FQGNSA. This CDR3 is built from 12 residues. Trimming removed 1 base at V and 16 bases at J, with 14 bases between. CDR3 nucleotide sequence: TGTGCCAGCAGCTTAGTGGCGGCCCCCCTTTTCTTC. Its translation: CASSLVAAPLFF.

This clone showed up just once. This rearrangement joins TRBV5-6 to TRBJ2-1; maybe TRBD2 (6 bases). This CDR3 is 11 amino acids long. Germline V gene data show CDR1 as SGHDT and CDR2 as YYEEEE. Trimming took off 7 bases at V and 14 bases at J, with 16 bases between the two ends. The CDR3 coding sequence is TGTGCCAGCTCTCGCGGGGCTGGCGAGTTCTTC. Residues: CASSRGAGEFF. Looking up the rest from reference TRBV5-6 and TRBJ2-1 gives the full variable domain: DAGVTQSPTHLIKTRGQQVTLRCSPKSGHDTVSWYQQALGQGPQFIFQYYEEEERQRGNFPDRFSGHQFPNYSSELNVNALLLGDSALYLCASSRGAGEFFGPGTRLTVL.

V and J are TRBV19 and TRBJ1-5, with a tentative D call TRBD1 (6 bases). The germline gives CDR1 LNHDA, CDR2 SQIVND (reference sequence). The CDR3 loop spans 13 amino acids. Trimming cost V 6 bases and J 3 bases, with 9 bases left between them. Here the CDR3 reads CASRWTVNQPQHF. The CDR3 region has the DNA TGTGCCAGTAGATGGACAGTCAATCAGCCCCAGCATTTT.

The chain couples TRBV2 to TRBJ2-7, with TRBD1 as a possible D gene (6 bases). Trimming cost V 4 bases and J 6 bases, with 10 bases left between them. Germline V gives CDR1 SNHLY, CDR2 FYNNEI. This CDR3 spans 12 amino acids. CDR3 sequence reads: CASSVRGGEQYF. CDR3 in DNA: TGTGCCAGCAGTGTCAGGGGTGGCGAGCAGTACTTC.

The chain has TRBV11-2 and TRBJ2-7; possibly TRBD1 for D (6 bases). The ends were cut back, 2 bases at V and 2 bases at J, with 10 bases in the middle. CDR3 size: 14 residues. Germline-derived CDR1 and CDR2 are SGHAT and FQNNGV. The CDR3 region has the DNA TGTGCCAGCAGCTTATACAGGGACGCCTACGAGCAGTACTTC. It codes for CASSLYRDAYEQYF.

This clone showed up just a few times. V gene TRBV25-1 combines with J gene TRBJ2-1; TRBD1 agrees at 9 bases. This CDR3 is 15 amino acids long. CDR1 and CDR2 (germline): MGHDK, SYGVNS. With 3 bases clipped from V and 1 base from J, the junction kept 1 base outside the gene matches. CDR3 sequence reads: CASSETGGSYNEQFF. The CDR3 nucleotides read TGTGCCAGCAGTGAGACAGGGGGGTCCTACAATGAGCAGTTCTTC.

This chain connects TRBV9 to TRBJ1-2; TRBD1 matches at 12 bases. In germline, CDR1 is SGDLS, CDR2 YYNGEE. Germline trimming cut 0 bases from V and 4 bases from J; bases unmatched to any gene: 7. The CDR3 runs 17 residues. The DNA for the CDR3 is TGTGCCAGCAGCGTAGGGGGGACAGGGGGCTTTAGCTATGGCTACACCTTC. Amino acids: CASSVGGTGGFSYGYTF.

This clone was seen a few times. CDR3 loop: CASSLETGGGYGYTF. The CDR3 DNA sequence: TGCGCCAGCAGCTTGGAAACAGGGGGCGGGTATGGCTACACCTTC. J is TRBJ1-2 and V is TRBV5-1; 9 bases align to TRBD1. Per germline, CDR1 SGHRS and CDR2 YFSETQ. The trim removed 0 bases at V and 5 bases at J, leaving 5 bases unmatched. The CDR3 consists of 15 residues.

The V call is TRBV27, the J call TRBJ2-1; 8 bases fit TRBD2. Germline V gene sequence: CDR1 MNHEY, CDR2 SMNVEV (reference sequence). This CDR3 comprises 13 residues. V was clipped by 7 bases and J by 7 bases; unmatched bases: 6. In DNA form, the CDR3 reads TGTGCCAGCACCGGGACTAGGGGAAATGAGCAGTTCTTC. Translating it yields CASTGTRGNEQFF.

This chain connects TRBV27 to TRBJ1-5, with D tentatively TRBD1 (5 bases). Germline loops: CDR1 MNHEY, CDR2 SMNVEV (reference sequence). This CDR3 comprises 20 residues. V was clipped by 2 bases and J by 0 bases, with 23 bases between them. The DNA for the CDR3 is TGTGCCAGCAGTTTAGATGCTAGAAGACAGAGGATATATAGCAATCAGCCCCAGCATTTT. Translation gives CASSLDARRQRIYSNQPQHF.

This clone has a single count. This chain joins TRBV27 and TRBJ2-7, with 12 bases that match TRBD1. CDR1 is MNHEY and CDR2 is SMNVEV in the germline V gene (reference sequence). J gave up 3 bases and V 5 bases, and 5 bases lay outside the gene matches. This CDR3 has 15 residues. The CDR3 reads CASSTGTGGIYEQYF. The CDR3 coding sequence is TGTGCCAGCAGTACCGGGACAGGGGGCATCTACGAGCAGTACTTC.

The J gene is TRBJ2-3, the V gene TRBV4-1, with TRBD2 matching over 7 bases. With V trimmed by 1 base and J by 2 bases, 12 bases remained unmatched. CDR1 MGHRA and CDR2 YSYEKL come from the germline V gene. The CDR3 has 18 residues. The CDR3 nucleotides read TGCGCCAGCAGCCAAGGGGTGAGTGGGAGGGCCCCCACAGATACGCAGTATTTT. This translates into CASSQGVSGRAPTDTQYF.

The CDR3 DNA sequence: TGCGCCAGCAGCTTGAGTCTAGCGGGAGAGGGGGAGCAGTTCTTC. This translates into CASSLSLAGEGEQFF. The V and J genes are TRBV5-1 and TRBJ2-1; 10 bases are shared with TRBD2. This CDR3 has 15 amino acids. The ends lost 1 base at V and 10 bases at J; junction bases unmatched: 8. Germline V CDR1 and CDR2: SGHRS, YFSETQ.